Shown below are 30 T cell receptor beta chains from a single sample sequenced in a study of immune cell composition in non-small cell lung cancer. Sequenced by immunoSEQ multiplex PCR; TCRdb stores in-frame clones only, minus some. The repertoire holds thousands of clones, with almost 85% as singletons. The normal lung sample lay at least 3 cm, and maximally far, from the tumour. The sequenced sample consisted of non-adjacent lung tissue. The receptors were gathered from a human donor with non-small cell lung cancer.

This sequence joins TRBV9 and TRBJ2-3, with 7 nucleotides matching TRBD2. The length of the CDR3 is 15 residues. The V gene's germline CDR1 is SGDLS and CDR2 YYNGEE. V was clipped by 0 bases and J by 3 bases; unmatched bases: 4. The CDR3 bases are TGTGCCAGCAGCGTAGATCCGGGGGGTACAGATACGCAGTATTTT. Translated: CASSVDPGGTDTQYF.

The rearrangement uses TRBV20-1 and TRBJ1-1; unclear D gene. V shed 4 bases and J shed 5 bases, with 8 bases lying between them. Germline V gives CDR1 DFQATT, CDR2 SNEGSKA (reference sequence). This CDR3 has 11 residues. The CDR3 is CSATPYTEAFF. CDR3 bases: TGCAGTGCTACCCCCTATACTGAAGCTTTCTTT.

This chain links TRBV5-1 with TRBJ2-7; 8 bases align to TRBD2. Germline V gene lookup returns CDR1 SGHRS and CDR2 YFSETQ. The ends lost 0 bases at V and 1 base at J; junction bases unmatched: 3. The CDR3 has 15 residues. The CDR3 DNA is TGCGCCAGCAGCTTGGCGGGGGGGATGTCCTACGAGCAGTACTTC. Its translation is CASSLAGGMSYEQYF.

The rearrangement joins TRBV4-1 to TRBJ2-7; perhaps D is TRBD1 or TRBD2 (6 bases each). The V end lost 4 bases, the J end lost 6 bases, and 16 bases lay between the germline ends. This CDR3 has 14 residues. Germline V lookup: CDR1 MGHRA, CDR2 YSYEKL. The DNA of the CDR3 is TGCGCCAGCAGCCTCGCAGGGGACTCTACCGAGCAGTACTTC. This sequence encodes CASSLAGDSTEQYF.

The chain has TRBV25-1 and TRBJ1-3, with 7 bases fitting TRBD1. V was pared by 8 bases and J by 0 bases, with 13 bases of the junction left unmatched. The CDR3 extends over 17 amino acids. Germline V gene lookup returns CDR1 MGHDK and CDR2 SYGVNS. CDR3 sequence reads: CASSPPEQGVSGNTIYF. DNA of the CDR3: TGTGCCAGCTCCCCCCCGGAGCAGGGGGTCTCTGGAAACACCATATATTTT.

The chain combines TRBV7-3 with TRBJ1-3; D might be TRBD1 (5 bases). V was cut by 5 bases and J by 2 bases, with 13 bases left in between. In germline, CDR1 is SGHTA, CDR2 FQGTGA. This CDR3 is built from 15 residues. CDR3 coding DNA: TGTGCCAGCAGCCCCGATCGGGGCACTGGAAACACCATATATTTT. Translated: CASSPDRGTGNTIYF.

The CDR3: CASSATGERSPLHF. The CDR3 DNA reads as TGTGCCAGCAGCGCAACAGGGGAGCGTTCACCCCTCCACTTT. V is TRBV5-6 and J is TRBJ1-6; 7 positions match TRBD1. This CDR3 is 14 amino acids long. Germline loops: CDR1 SGHDT, CDR2 YYEEEE. J gave up 9 bases and V 4 bases, and 7 bases lay outside the gene matches.

This clone counts as large. This chain links TRBV6-1 with TRBJ1-5, with D unclear. Trimming pared 3 bases from V and 7 bases from J, leaving 10 bases between. CDR1 is MNHNS and CDR2 is SASEGT in the germline V gene. There are 13 residues in the CDR3. The CDR3 region has the DNA TGTGCCAGCAGTGACACGTTAAGGCAGCCCCAGCATTTT. Translating it yields CASSDTLRQPQHF.

The chain joins TRBV29-1 to TRBJ2-6; D unresolved. Germline values: CDR1 SQVTM, CDR2 ANQGSEA. CDR3 length: 13 residues. The V gene lost 4 bases and the J gene lost 2 bases, with 6 bases spanning the gap. CDR3 amino acids: CSVAGTGANVLTF. The CDR3 bases are TGCAGCGTTGCTGGTACTGGGGCCAACGTCCTGACTTTC.

The chain combines TRBV28 with TRBJ2-7, with a possible D match to TRBD2 (6 bases). CDR1 and CDR2 (germline): MDHEN, SYDVKM. The CDR3 sequence is 15 residues long. The germline V and J ends were trimmed by 6 bases and 7 bases, with 22 bases remaining between them. CDR3 DNA sequence: TGTGCCAGCAGAAACGCCGGGACTTCCCTCCTGGAGCAGTACTTC. It encodes CASRNAGTSLLEQYF.

The V gene is TRBV7-8, the J gene TRBJ1-1; D call uncertain. The germline CDR1 and CDR2 sequences are SGHVS and FQNEAQ. With 5 bases removed from V and 0 bases from J, the gap between germline ends came to 16 bases. The CDR3 sequence is 16 residues long. CDR3 nucleotides: TGTGCCAGCAGCCCACGGACGAGACTTATGAACACTGAAGCTTTCTTT. It yields the protein CASSPRTRLMNTEAFF.

This clone was recorded only once. V is TRBV6-5 and J is TRBJ1-1; possible D gene TRBD1, 6 bases. Trimming pared 0 bases from V and 4 bases from J, leaving 15 bases between. Germline-derived CDR1 and CDR2 are MNHEY and SVGAGI. The CDR3 contains 16 residues. The CDR3: CASSYSTGQPGTEAFF. The CDR3 nucleotides are TGTGCCAGCAGTTACTCTACCGGACAGCCCGGCACTGAAGCTTTCTTT.

The chain is built from TRBV4-3 and TRBJ2-5; tentative D call: TRBD2 (5 bases). Germline CDR1 reads LGHNA; CDR2 reads YSLEER. V was clipped by 1 base and J by 2 bases, with 11 bases between them. The CDR3 loop spans 15 amino acids. The CDR3 protein is CASSQGTSRQETQYF. CDR3 DNA sequence: TGCGCCAGCAGCCAAGGGACTTCTAGACAAGAGACCCAGTACTTC.

The chain recombines TRBV4-3 with TRBJ1-2, with D uncertain. V was shortened by 0 bases and J by 8 bases, with 13 bases between the two germline ends. The germline V gene encodes CDR1 LGHNA and CDR2 YSLEER. The CDR3 length is 14 residues. CDR3 bases: TGCGCCAGCAGCCAAGAATCCTGGAGTGGGGGCTACACCTTC. Translated, it gives CASSQESWSGGYTF.

This sequence joins TRBV13 and TRBJ1-6; 9 nucleotides match TRBD1. The CDR3 length is 15 residues. V trimming: 3 bases; J trimming: 4 bases; junction bases outside the gene matches: 1. Germline lookup yields CDR1 PRHDT and CDR2 FYEKMQ (reference sequence). CDR3 nucleotides: TGTGCCAGCAGCTTGACAGGGGGGTATAATTCACCCCTCCACTTT. Its translation: CASSLTGGYNSPLHF.

The V gene is TRBV18, the J gene TRBJ2-1, with a weak D call TRBD2 (7 bases). Germline loops: CDR1 KGHSH, CDR2 LQKENI. V lost 1 base and J lost 4, with 8 bases in between. This CDR3 is built from 14 residues. The CDR3, as DNA: TGTGCCAGCTCACCACAGGGGGGGTACAATGAGCAGTTCTTC. It translates to CASSPQGGYNEQFF.

This clone was counted between two and nine times. This sequence joins TRBV4-3 and TRBJ2-3, with TRBD2 as a possible D gene (6 bases). Germline CDR1 and CDR2: LGHNA and YSLEER. The CDR3 length is 16 residues. V was clipped by 0 bases and J by 2 bases, with 12 bases between them. The CDR3 sequence is CASSQDFGGATDTQYF. The CDR3 nucleotides read TGCGCCAGCAGCCAAGATTTCGGCGGGGCCACAGATACGCAGTATTTT.

About this clone itself: Compared with germline, one end of the junction differs, possibly owing to a read error. The J gene is TRBJ2-5, the V gene TRBV7-7; a weak D match, TRBD2 (6 bases). CDR1 SSHAT and CDR2 FNYEAQ come from the germline V gene (reference sequence). This CDR3 region has 15 residues. CDR3 in DNA: TGTGCTAGCAGCTTAGGAGGTGCCGGGGGTGAGACCCAGTACTTC. Encoded protein: CASSLGGAGGETQYF.

The CDR3, as DNA: TGTGCCAGCAGTTTATATGGAGATAATTCACCCCTCCACTTT. Amino acids: CASSLYGDNSPLHF. The rearrangement uses TRBV28 and TRBJ1-6; no firm D call. CDR1 and CDR2 from the germline V gene are MDHEN and SYDVKM. This CDR3 spans 14 amino acids. The V end lost 1 base, the J end lost 5 bases, and 6 bases lay between the germline ends. The variable domain in full, completed from reference TRBV28 and TRBJ1-6, reads DVKVTQSSRYLVKRTGEKVFLECVQDMDHENMFWYRQDPGLGLRLIYFSYDVKMKEKGDIPEGYSVSREKKERFSLILESASTNQTSMYLCASSLYGDNSPLHFGNGTRLTVT.

The chain has TRBV5-6 and TRBJ1-2, with D perhaps TRBD1 (6 bases). The CDR3 length is 13 residues. V was cut by 4 bases and J by 2 bases, with 9 bases left in between. Germline CDR1 is SGHDT and CDR2 is YYEEEE. Here the CDR3 DNA reads TGTGCCAGCAGCCCGGACAGAAACTATGGCTACACCTTC. It codes for CASSPDRNYGYTF.

V usage is TRBV18 and J usage is TRBJ2-3, with TRBD1 as a possible D gene (6 bases). This CDR3 contains 13 residues. V dropped 3 bases and J dropped 5 bases, with 9 bases sitting between them. Germline V CDR1 and CDR2: KGHSH, LQKENI. DNA of the CDR3: TGTGCCAGCTCACCCAACAGGGTAGATACGCAGTATTTT. This translates into CASSPNRVDTQYF.

The count of this clone is one. J is TRBJ1-1 and V is TRBV7-5; TRBD1 is the table's D call, not checked against the DNA. TRBV7-5 is given as a pseudogene. This CDR3 is 13 amino acids long. The CDR3 coding sequence is TGTGCCAGCAGCTCTCAACAGGGAACTGAAGCTTTCTTT. Translated: CASSSQQGTEAFF.

This clone has a handful of counts. DNA of the CDR3: TGTGCCAGTAGTATAGGAGGGCAGGGGGAGTCACCCCTCCACTTT. This gives the protein CASSIGGQGESPLHF. The chain recombines TRBV19 with TRBJ1-6; 7 bases align to TRBD1. Unmatched junction bases numbered 7, after V lost 1 base and J lost 10 bases. The CDR3 extends over 15 amino acids. Germline V gene lookup returns CDR1 LNHDA and CDR2 SQIVND (reference sequence).

This clone was picked up a small number of times. The chain combines TRBV6-5 with TRBJ2-1; D not resolved. The V and J ends lost 6 bases and 7 bases respectively, with 13 bases between them. The length of the CDR3 is 13 residues. Germline CDR1 is MNHEY and CDR2 is SVGAGI. The CDR3 DNA sequence: TGTGCCAGCAGCCCCGCCCCCTCGAATGAGCAGTTCTTC. Translation: CASSPAPSNEQFF.

On this clone: The same CDR3 is also encoded by other DNA sequences in this sample. The gene calls are TRBV6-1 and TRBJ2-5; D possibly uses TRBD1 or TRBD2 (7 bases each). Germline V lookup: CDR1 MNHNS, CDR2 SASEGT. Trimming shortened V by 4 bases and J by 2 bases, and 11 bases separated the two germline ends. The CDR3 consists of 14 residues. CDR3 DNA: TGTGCCAGCAGTGGCGGGGGACAGCAAGAGACCCAGTACTTC. Protein sequence: CASSGGGQQETQYF.

The rearrangement links TRBV19 to TRBJ2-2; the match to TRBD2 covers 16 bases. The CDR3 contains 18 residues. Germline CDR1 LNHDA, CDR2 SQIVND (reference sequence). After removal of 4 bases from V and 5 bases from J, the junction contained 7 bases not matched to a gene. DNA for the CDR3: TGTGCCAGTAGTAGGGGACTAGCGGGGGGGAGTATGACCGGGGAGCTGTTTTTT. Translation: CASSRGLAGGSMTGELFF.

The chain carries TRBV5-6 and TRBJ1-5; no definite D call. V was clipped by 6 bases and J by 0 bases, with 16 bases between them. This CDR3 has 16 residues. The germline V gene has CDR1 SGHDT and CDR2 YYEEEE. CDR3 coding DNA: TGTGCCAGCACCTTTGGCGGTGATGATAGCAATCAGCCCCAGCATTTT. Its protein is CASTFGGDDSNQPQHF.

The chain links TRBV16 to TRBJ1-5; 12 nucleotides agree with TRBD1. V was pared by 2 bases and J by 16 bases, with 6 bases of the junction left unmatched. The CDR3 length is 13 residues. CDR1 and CDR2 from the germline V gene are KGHSY and FQNENV. CDR3 sequence (DNA): TGTGCCAGCAGCCAAAGATGGGACAGGGGGCTCCATTTT. Protein sequence: CASSQRWDRGLHF.

The genes are TRBV9 and TRBJ1-3, with D possibly TRBD1 on 5 matching bases. CDR1 and CDR2 from the germline V gene are SGDLS and YYNGEE. V lost 0 bases, J lost 1 base, and 8 bases lay in between. The CDR3 extends over 15 amino acids. The CDR3 region has the DNA TGTGCCAGCAGCGTAGGCAGGGCTTCTGGAAACACCATATATTTT. Translating it yields CASSVGRASGNTIYF. Looking up the rest from reference TRBV9 and TRBJ1-3 gives the full variable domain: DSGVTQTPKHLITATGQRVTLRCSPRSGDLSVYWYQQSLDQGLQFLIQYYNGEERAKGNILERFSAQQFPDLHSELNLSSLELGDSALYFCASSVGRASGNTIYFGEGSWLTVV.

The CDR3, as DNA: TGTGCCAGCAGTCCTAGCGGGGGGCGCACAGATACGCAGTATTTT. It encodes CASSPSGGRTDTQYF. J is TRBJ2-3 and V is TRBV25-1, with 11 bases matching TRBD2. The CDR3 extends over 15 amino acids. Germline V gives CDR1 MGHDK, CDR2 SYGVNS. V gave up 5 bases and J gave up 1 base; unmatched junction bases: 2.